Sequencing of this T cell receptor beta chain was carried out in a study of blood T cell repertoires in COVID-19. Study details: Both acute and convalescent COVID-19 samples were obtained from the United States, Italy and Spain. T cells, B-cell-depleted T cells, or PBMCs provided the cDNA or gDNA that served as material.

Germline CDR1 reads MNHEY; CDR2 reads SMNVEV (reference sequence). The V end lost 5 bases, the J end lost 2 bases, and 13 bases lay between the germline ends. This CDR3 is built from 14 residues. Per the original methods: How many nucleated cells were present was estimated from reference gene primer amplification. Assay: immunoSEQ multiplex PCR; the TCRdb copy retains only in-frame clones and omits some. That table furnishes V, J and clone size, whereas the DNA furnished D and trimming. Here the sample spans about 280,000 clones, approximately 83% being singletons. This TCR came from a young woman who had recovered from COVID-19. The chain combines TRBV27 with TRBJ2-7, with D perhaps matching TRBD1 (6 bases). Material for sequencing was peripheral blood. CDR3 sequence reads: CASSQMTGAYEQYF. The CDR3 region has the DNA TGTGCCAGCAGTCAAATGACAGGCGCCTACGAGCAGTACTTC.